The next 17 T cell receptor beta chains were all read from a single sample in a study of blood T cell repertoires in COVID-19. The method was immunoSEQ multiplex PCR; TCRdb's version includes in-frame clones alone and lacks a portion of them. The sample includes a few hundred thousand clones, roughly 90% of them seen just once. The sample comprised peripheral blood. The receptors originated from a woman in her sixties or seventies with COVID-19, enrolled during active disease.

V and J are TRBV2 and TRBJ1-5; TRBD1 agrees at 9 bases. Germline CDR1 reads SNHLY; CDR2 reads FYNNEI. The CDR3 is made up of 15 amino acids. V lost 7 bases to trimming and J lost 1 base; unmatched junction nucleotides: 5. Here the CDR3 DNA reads TGTGCCAGCATCGAGGACAGGGGAAGCAATCAGCCCCAGCATTTT. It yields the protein CASIEDRGSNQPQHF.

Written as DNA, the CDR3 is TGTGCCAGCAGAATTCACCAGGGGGCTGGCGGGGAGCTGTTTTTT. Encoded protein: CASRIHQGAGGELFF. The V gene is TRBV28, the J gene TRBJ2-2, with TRBD1 matching over 8 bases. Germline trimming cut 6 bases from V and 7 bases from J; bases unmatched to any gene: 10. Germline values: CDR1 MDHEN, CDR2 SYDVKM. This CDR3 spans 15 amino acids.

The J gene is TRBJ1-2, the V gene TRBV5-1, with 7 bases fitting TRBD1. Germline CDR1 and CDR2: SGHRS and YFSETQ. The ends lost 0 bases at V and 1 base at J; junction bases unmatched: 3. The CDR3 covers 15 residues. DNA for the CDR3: TGCGCCAGCAGCTTGGCTCAGGGGGTTAACTATGGCTACACCTTC. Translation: CASSLAQGVNYGYTF. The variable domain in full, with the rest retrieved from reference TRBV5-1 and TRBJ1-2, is KAGVTQTPRYLIKTRGQQVTLSCSPISGHRSVSWYQQTPGQGLQFLFEYFSETQRNKGNFPGRFSGRQFSNSRSEMNVSTLELGDSALYLCASSLAQGVNYGYTFGSGTRLTVV.

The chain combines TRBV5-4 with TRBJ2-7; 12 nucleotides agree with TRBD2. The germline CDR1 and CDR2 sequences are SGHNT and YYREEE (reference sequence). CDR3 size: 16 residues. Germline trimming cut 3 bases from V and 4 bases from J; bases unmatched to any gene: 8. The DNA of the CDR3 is TGTGCCAGCAGCTCCCAGGAGACTAGCGGGGGATACGAGCAGTACTTC. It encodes CASSSQETSGGYEQYF.

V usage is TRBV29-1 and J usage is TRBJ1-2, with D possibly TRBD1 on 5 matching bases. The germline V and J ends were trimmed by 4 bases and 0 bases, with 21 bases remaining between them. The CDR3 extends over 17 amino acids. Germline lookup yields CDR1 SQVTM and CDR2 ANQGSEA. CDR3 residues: CSVVSLTALPSNYGYTF. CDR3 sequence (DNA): TGCAGCGTTGTGTCTCTGACAGCCTTACCTTCTAACTATGGCTACACCTTC.

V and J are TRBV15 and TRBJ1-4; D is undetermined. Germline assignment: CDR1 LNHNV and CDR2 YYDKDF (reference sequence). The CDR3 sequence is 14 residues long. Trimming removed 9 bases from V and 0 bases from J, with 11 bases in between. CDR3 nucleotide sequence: TGTGCCACGCGGGCCGTCTCAACTAATGAAAAACTGTTTTTT. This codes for CATRAVSTNEKLFF. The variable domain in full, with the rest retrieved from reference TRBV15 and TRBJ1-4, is DAMVIQNPRYQVTQFGKPVTLSCSQTLNHNVMYWYQQKSSQAPKLLFHYYDKDFNNEADTPDNFQSRRPNTSFCFLDIRSPGLGDTAMYLCATRAVSTNEKLFFGSGTQLSVL.

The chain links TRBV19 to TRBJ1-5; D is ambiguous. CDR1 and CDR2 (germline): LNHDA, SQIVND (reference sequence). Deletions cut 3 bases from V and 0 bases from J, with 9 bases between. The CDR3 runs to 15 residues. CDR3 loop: CASSMLSVSNQPQHF. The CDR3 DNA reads TGTGCCAGTAGTATGTTGTCGGTTAGCAATCAGCCCCAGCATTTT. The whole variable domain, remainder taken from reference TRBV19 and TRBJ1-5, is DGGITQSPKYLFRKEGQNVTLSCEQNLNHDAMYWYRQDPGQGLRLIYYSQIVNDFQKGDIAEGYSVSREKKESFPLTVTSAQKNPTAFYLCASSMLSVSNQPQHFGDGTRLSIL.

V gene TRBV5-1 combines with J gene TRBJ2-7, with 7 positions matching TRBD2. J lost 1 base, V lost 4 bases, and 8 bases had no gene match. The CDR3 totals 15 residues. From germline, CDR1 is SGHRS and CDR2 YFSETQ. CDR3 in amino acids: CASSPWGGASYEQYF. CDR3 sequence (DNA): TGCGCCAGCAGCCCCTGGGGGGGTGCGTCCTACGAGCAGTACTTC.

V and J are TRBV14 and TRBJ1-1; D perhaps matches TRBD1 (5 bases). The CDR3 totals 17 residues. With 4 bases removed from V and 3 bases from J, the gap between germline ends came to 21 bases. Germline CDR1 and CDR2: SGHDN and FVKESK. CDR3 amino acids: CASSLVSRGLRYTEAFF. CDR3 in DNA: TGTGCCAGCAGCCTCGTGAGTAGGGGTTTAAGGTACACTGAAGCTTTCTTT.

The CDR3: CASFAGTTEAFF. The CDR3 nucleotides are TGTGCCAGCTTCGCGGGGACCACTGAAGCTTTCTTT. This rearrangement joins TRBV6-5 to TRBJ1-1, with a tentative D call TRBD1 (5 bases). The CDR3 consists of 12 residues. Trimming pared 8 bases from V and 4 bases from J, leaving 11 bases between. Germline CDR1 reads MNHEY; CDR2 reads SVGAGI.

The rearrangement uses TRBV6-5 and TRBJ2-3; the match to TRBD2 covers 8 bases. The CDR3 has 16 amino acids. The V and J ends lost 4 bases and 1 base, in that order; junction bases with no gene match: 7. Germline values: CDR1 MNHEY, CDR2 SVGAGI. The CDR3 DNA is TGTGCCAGCAGTTTCCGGGGGGGAGGGGGCACAGATACGCAGTATTTT. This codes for CASSFRGGGGTDTQYF.

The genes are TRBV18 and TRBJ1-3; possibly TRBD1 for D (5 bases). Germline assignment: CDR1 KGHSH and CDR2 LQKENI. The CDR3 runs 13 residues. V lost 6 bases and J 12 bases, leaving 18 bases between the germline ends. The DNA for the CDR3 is TGTGCCAGCTCGCCCGCACCCGACAGAGACATATATTTT. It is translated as CASSPAPDRDIYF.

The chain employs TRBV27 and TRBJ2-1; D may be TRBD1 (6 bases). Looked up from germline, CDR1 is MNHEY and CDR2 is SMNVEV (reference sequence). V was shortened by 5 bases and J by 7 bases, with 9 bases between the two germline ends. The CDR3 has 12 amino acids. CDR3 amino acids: CASSPGANEQFF. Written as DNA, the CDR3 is TGTGCCAGCAGTCCAGGGGCGAATGAGCAGTTCTTC.

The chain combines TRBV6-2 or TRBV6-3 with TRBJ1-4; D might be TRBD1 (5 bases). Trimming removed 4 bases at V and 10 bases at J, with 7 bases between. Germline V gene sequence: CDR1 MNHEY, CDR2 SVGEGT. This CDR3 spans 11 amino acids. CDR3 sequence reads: CASSSGLKLFF. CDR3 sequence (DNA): TGTGCCAGCAGTTCAGGGTTAAAACTGTTTTTT.

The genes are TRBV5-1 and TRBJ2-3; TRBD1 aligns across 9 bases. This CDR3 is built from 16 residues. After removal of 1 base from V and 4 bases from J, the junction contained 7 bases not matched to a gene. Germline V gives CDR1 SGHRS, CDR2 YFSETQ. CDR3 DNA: TGCGCCAGCAGCTTGAGGACAGGGGTGGTTCCAGATACGCAGTATTTT. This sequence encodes CASSLRTGVVPDTQYF. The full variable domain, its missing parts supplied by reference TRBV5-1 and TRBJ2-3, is KAGVTQTPRYLIKTRGQQVTLSCSPISGHRSVSWYQQTPGQGLQFLFEYFSETQRNKGNFPGRFSGRQFSNSRSEMNVSTLELGDSALYLCASSLRTGVVPDTQYFGPGTRLTVL.

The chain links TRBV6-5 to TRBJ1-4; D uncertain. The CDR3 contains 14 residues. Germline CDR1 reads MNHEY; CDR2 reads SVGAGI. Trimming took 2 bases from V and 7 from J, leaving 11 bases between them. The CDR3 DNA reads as TGTGCCAGCAGTTACAGGCAGGCGGGTGAAAAACTGTTTTTT. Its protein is CASSYRQAGEKLFF.

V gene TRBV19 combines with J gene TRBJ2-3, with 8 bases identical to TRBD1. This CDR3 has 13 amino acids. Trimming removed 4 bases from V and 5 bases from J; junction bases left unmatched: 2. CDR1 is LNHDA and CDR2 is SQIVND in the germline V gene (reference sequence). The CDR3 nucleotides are TGTGCCAGTAGTACCGGACAGGGAGATACGCAGTATTTT. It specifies CASSTGQGDTQYF.